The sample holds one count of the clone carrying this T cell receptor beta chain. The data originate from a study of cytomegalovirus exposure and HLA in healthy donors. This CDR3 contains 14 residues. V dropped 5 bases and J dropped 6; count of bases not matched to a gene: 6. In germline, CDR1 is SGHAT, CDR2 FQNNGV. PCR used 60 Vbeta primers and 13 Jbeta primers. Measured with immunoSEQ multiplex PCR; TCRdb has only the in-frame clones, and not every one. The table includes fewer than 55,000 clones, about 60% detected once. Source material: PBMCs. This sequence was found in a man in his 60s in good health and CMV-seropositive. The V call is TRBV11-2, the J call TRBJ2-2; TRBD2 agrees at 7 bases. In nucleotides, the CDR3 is TGTGCCAGCAGCCGAACGGGAGGCCCCGGGGAGCTGTTTTTT. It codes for CASSRTGGPGELFF.